This T cell receptor (beta chain) was recorded in a study of T cell responses to AZD1222 COVID-19 vaccine. Using immunoSEQ multiplex PCR, the repertoire was profiled, and TCRdb retains in-frame clones only, with some absent. This sample yields 74,000 or so clones, of which approximately 81% are seen a single time; 21% belongs to the top ten. Findings and limits, study-wide: Reportedly, nearly half the spike-specific TCRs target unmutated variant regions. The CD4 TCRs associated with vaccination extended across spike and predominated at 160-218 and 743-854.

As to this clone: Its antigen is undetermined.

This CDR3 is built from 11 residues. Trimming shortened V by 6 bases and J by 6 bases, and 7 bases separated the two germline ends. Germline CDR1 is SGHTA and CDR2 is FQGNSA. This material consisted of peripheral blood, taken on day 0 of AZD1222 vaccination. The chain employs TRBV7-2 and TRBJ2-3; tentatively, D is TRBD2 (5 bases). The TCR comes from an adult in good health. CDR3 DNA: TGTGCCAGCAGGAGCGGCGATACGCAGTATTTT. Residues: CASRSGDTQYF.